This note documents a single TCR beta chain sequence. Its antigen is still unknown. The data belong to a study of blood T cells in healthy people across ages. Whole-study findings and limits: In long-lived donors, naive CD4+ cell counts and diversity exceeded those of aged donors.

PCR was performed a second time for roughly 6 to 12 cycles using a sample-barcoded 5' primer and a J-beta primer mix. Each single sample gave us at least 2.5 million CDR3-containing paired-end reads. TCRdb itself ran the 5' RACE reads through MiXCR, one entry per CDR3 protein. The table includes some 940,000 distinct CDR3 sequences, almost 30% detected once. No fewer than 5 micrograms of total RNA were isolated from every sample. Germline lookup yields CDR1 MNHNY and CDR2 SVGAGI (reference sequence). Trimming removed 2 bases from V and 4 bases from J, with 11 bases in between. The CDR3 consists of 15 residues. The sample also formed part of further work on T cells of mothers and their children. This second report adds: Every microgram of extracted RNA entered cDNA synthesis, around 1.6 ug per 15 ul.

The V call is TRBV6-6, the J call TRBJ1-4; D is unclear. This TCR derives from a woman in her thirties or forties in good health. The source material was blood. The CDR3 sequence is CASSYGGPGNEKLFF. The CDR3 DNA reads TGTGCCAGCAGTTACGGTGGACCGGGTAATGAAAAACTGTTTTTT.